This T cell receptor (beta chain) derives from a study of T cell responses to AZD1222 COVID-19 vaccine. Overall study findings and caveats: Donors skewed white British and female; clonal diversity was possibly underestimated. Only a handful of AZD1222 recipients were seropositive at baseline. Repertoires were collected only later (after the peak T cell response had occurred).

A remark on this clone: The antigen remains undetermined.

Produced via immunoSEQ multiplex PCR; TCRdb's table is partial and in-frame only. The sample holds around 88,000 clones, around nine tenths seen once. The V end was cut by 7 bases, the J end by 0 bases, with 9 bases between. Germline V lookup: CDR1 MGHDK, CDR2 SYGVNS. The CDR3 covers 13 residues. The source of this sequence is an adult in good health. This material consisted of peripheral blood, taken on day 0 of MenACWY control vaccination. The V gene is TRBV25-1, the J gene TRBJ1-1; D uncertain. The CDR3 spells CASTWEMNTEAFF. The CDR3 bases are TGTGCCAGCACCTGGGAGATGAACACTGAAGCTTTCTTT.